This TCR beta chain was obtained from a study of blood T cell repertoires in COVID-19. Study background: PBMCs, B-cell-depleted T cells, or T cells provided the cDNA or gDNA that made up the material.

With 0 bases clipped from V and 4 bases from J, the junction kept 5 bases outside the gene matches. CDR1 SGHRS and CDR2 YFSETQ come from the germline V gene. CDR3 length equals 15 residues. Assay used: immunoSEQ multiplex PCR; TCRdb lists only in-frame clones, some missing. The sample consists of fewer than 85,000 clones, roughly 76% of them appearing once. The clonotype was recovered from an elderly woman with active or convalescent COVID-19. The source material was peripheral blood. This chain uses TRBV5-1 with TRBJ1-1; 8 nucleotides align to TRBD1. The CDR3 DNA reads as TGCGCCAGCAGCTTGGCTCTTACAGGGGGCACTGAAGCTTTCTTT. It translates to CASSLALTGGTEAFF.